Following are 13 T cell receptor beta chains from one sample sequenced in a study of shared clonotypes between healthy human individuals. The protocol was immunoSEQ multiplex PCR, while the TCRdb copy is restricted to in-frame clones and leaves out a portion. The sample lists some 2.1 million clones, 85% to 95% occurring once. Naivety among CD8 cells was defined by CD45RO negativity and positive CCR7 selection, thereby excluding terminally differentiated effector memory CD45RA+ cells. The specimen sequenced was naive CD8+ T cells from PBMCs. These TCRs come from a man younger than 35 in good health. Some clones in this sample may be carry-over from other donors' samples.

The V and J genes are TRBV2 and TRBJ1-1, with a possible D match to TRBD1 (5 bases). Germline V gene data show CDR1 as SNHLY and CDR2 as FYNNEI. CDR3 size: 18 residues. V dropped 2 bases and J dropped 3 bases, with 22 bases sitting between them. CDR3 DNA: TGTGCCAGCAGTGAACGGGGGGGAGCCCGAAACGGGGACACTGAAGCTTTCTTT. The encoded protein is CASSERGGARNGDTEAFF.

The J gene is TRBJ2-1, the V gene TRBV5-1; 12 positions match TRBD2. V lost 4 bases to trimming and J lost 9 bases; unmatched junction nucleotides: 11. The CDR3 sequence is 16 residues long. CDR1 SGHRS and CDR2 YFSETQ come from the germline V gene. This CDR3 is CASSPRLAGASGEQFF. CDR3 bases: TGCGCCAGCAGCCCGCGACTAGCGGGAGCCTCGGGTGAGCAGTTCTTC.

As to this clone: Other nucleotide sequences from this sample produce the same CDR3. The V gene is TRBV13, the J gene TRBJ2-7; D possibly uses TRBD1 or TRBD2 (5 bases each). Trimming removed 3 bases at V and 5 bases at J, with 14 bases between. Germline CDR1 is PRHDT and CDR2 is FYEKMQ (reference sequence). CDR3 length equals 14 residues. CDR3 in amino acids: CASSLGRGRHEQYF. Here the CDR3 DNA reads TGTGCCAGCAGCTTGGGACGAGGAAGGCACGAGCAGTACTTC.

This chain uses TRBV27 with TRBJ2-1; 9 bases fit TRBD2. The V and J ends lost 3 bases and 7 bases, in that order; junction bases with no gene match: 4. The CDR3 contains 14 residues. Germline V lookup: CDR1 MNHEY, CDR2 SMNVEV (reference sequence). The CDR3, as DNA: TGTGCCAGCAGTTTCCTAGCGGGAAGGAATGAGCAGTTCTTC. Its protein is CASSFLAGRNEQFF.

J is TRBJ1-3 and V is TRBV27; 8 positions match TRBD1. From germline, CDR1 is MNHEY and CDR2 SMNVEV (reference sequence). The CDR3 spans 14 residues. V trimming: 2 bases; J trimming: 11 bases; junction bases outside the gene matches: 8. The CDR3 protein is CASSLQGADNAIYF. The DNA for the CDR3 is TGTGCCAGCAGTTTACAGGGGGCGGATAACGCCATATATTTT.

For the CDR3, the DNA is TGTGCCAGCAGCTTAGGTCGGTCACCTGGGACCTACGAGCAGTACTTC. This sequence encodes CASSLGRSPGTYEQYF. The chain has TRBV7-2 and TRBJ2-7; no clear D. V lost 1 base, J lost 2 bases, and 15 bases lay in between. Germline V gene lookup returns CDR1 SGHTA and CDR2 FQGNSA. The CDR3 is 16 amino acids. The full variable domain, with the rest looked up from reference TRBV7-2 and TRBJ2-7, is GAGVSQSPSNKVTEKGKDVELRCDPISGHTALYWYRQSLGQGLEFLIYFQGNSAPDKSGLPSDRFSAERTGGSVSTLTIQRTQQEDSAVYLCASSLGRSPGTYEQYFGPGTRLTVT.

The chain has TRBV5-1 and TRBJ2-1, with TRBD2 identical over 13 bases. The germline V gene encodes CDR1 SGHRS and CDR2 YFSETQ. This CDR3 has 17 residues. The junction had 6 bases not matched to a gene; V was cut back by 3 bases and J by 3 bases. CDR3 bases: TGCGCCAGCAGCTCGGGACTAGCGGGAAGCTACTACAATGAGCAGTTCTTC. Translated: CASSSGLAGSYYNEQFF.

V is TRBV19 and J is TRBJ2-2; weak D call: TRBD2 (7 bases). The germline V and J ends were trimmed by 6 bases and 6 bases, with 17 bases remaining between them. Germline lookup yields CDR1 LNHDA and CDR2 SQIVND (reference sequence). The CDR3 runs to 15 residues. This CDR3 is CASSIAGGGAGELFF. CDR3 coding DNA: TGTGCCAGTAGCATCGCAGGAGGGGGGGCCGGGGAGCTGTTTTTT.

V gene TRBV19 combines with J gene TRBJ1-1; TRBD1 might be the D (6 bases). V lost 7 bases and J 0 bases, leaving 18 bases between the germline ends. The germline gives CDR1 LNHDA, CDR2 SQIVND (reference sequence). This CDR3 comprises 16 residues. The CDR3 loop reads CASKGGFGGLNTEAFF. The DNA of the CDR3 is TGTGCCAGTAAGGGGGGTTTTGGGGGGCTGAACACTGAAGCTTTCTTT.

The chain carries TRBV14 and TRBJ1-1, with a possible D match to TRBD1 (6 bases). V was clipped by 0 bases and J by 3 bases, with 14 bases between them. The CDR3 spans 16 residues. Looked up from germline, CDR1 is SGHDN and CDR2 is FVKESK. The CDR3: CASSQEGGWPDTEAFF. CDR3 DNA sequence: TGTGCCAGCAGCCAAGAAGGGGGTTGGCCCGACACTGAAGCTTTCTTT.

The chain links TRBV29-1 to TRBJ2-1; 12 positions agree with TRBD2. The CDR3 extends over 14 amino acids. V lost 6 bases and J lost 9; bases outside the gene matches: 9. Germline lookup yields CDR1 SQVTM and CDR2 ANQGSEA. The CDR3 region has the DNA TGCAGCGTAAACGGACTAGCGGGACTGGGTGAGCAGTTCTTC. Amino acid sequence: CSVNGLAGLGEQFF.

V is TRBV28 and J is TRBJ2-7; 9 bases line up with TRBD1. J lost 3 bases, V lost 5 bases, and 11 bases had no gene match. Germline V gene data show CDR1 as MDHEN and CDR2 as SYDVKM. The CDR3 contains 16 residues. The CDR3 nucleotides read TGTGCCAGCAGTACCCCCTCCGGGACAGGGATCTACGAGCAGTACTTC. This codes for CASSTPSGTGIYEQYF.

This clone was counted a few times. The chain couples TRBV9 to TRBJ1-1; D is uncertain. CDR3 length equals 14 residues. Looked up from germline, CDR1 is SGDLS and CDR2 is YYNGEE. V was shortened by 6 bases and J by 0 bases, with 12 bases between the two germline ends. The CDR3 DNA reads TGTGCCAGCAACCGAGGTGATATGAACACTGAAGCTTTCTTT. Its translation: CASNRGDMNTEAFF.